This T cell receptor (beta chain) was retrieved from a study of blood T cells in healthy people across ages (dated by TCRdb to between 2014 and 2017). Study-level background: In model experiments, roughly one uniquely barcoded TCR beta cDNA molecule per two T cells was captured by template switching. The study measured age-related changes in TCR beta repertoire diversity using deep sequencing normalized with unique cDNA molecular identifiers. The donors were split into four age groups: young (average about 16 years), middle-aged (roughly 40), aged (more than 60) and long-lived (roughly 88). To avoid experimental bias, donors of different ages were spread randomly across the sequencing lanes. Using the same blood draw, the study looked at two additional independent replicas of 1 million unique cDNA reads for two donors, one aged 18 to 30 and the other aged 80 or older.

V gives up 1 base and J gives up 6 bases, and the segment between their germline ends measures 13 bases. Looking up the germline V gene yields CDR1 LGHNA and CDR2 YNFKEQ. Measured from the cysteine to the phenylalanine, the CDR3 is 15 residues long. Of the read, only the CDR3 DNA is kept; its 45 bases are in frame from base 1. Worth noting for this clonotype: This receptor's antigen is unknown. Per-base quality was not reported, and no clone a single base away is much larger than it.

General conclusions and limits of the study: As age increased, observed TCR beta diversity per million T cells dropped in a roughly linear way, and a significant reduction was already evident by age approximately 40. Because the CMV infection status of the donors was unknown, age-related changes in expanded clonotypes may potentially have been confounded. Observed TCR beta diversity correlated strongly with the percentage of naive T cells measured by flow cytometry. Bulk unsorted PBMC profiling prevented conclusive comparison of naive and antigen-experienced compartments. Compared with the aged group, the long-lived group had more naive CD4+ T cells, fewer expanded clones and increased TCR diversity, suggesting age selection. Total diversity estimates from one million sequenced T cells were considered lower bounds and underestimates.

The library was produced with 5' RACE. Sequencing used an Illumina HiSeq 2500. The second PCR ran for roughly 7 to 12 cycles and used a J-beta primer mix along with a sample-barcoded 5' primer. A unique molecular identifier was introduced onto each TCR beta cDNA molecule by a template-switch 5' adaptor carrying 12 random nucleotides. Each sample yielded at least 3 million CDR3-containing paired-end reads. All of the RNA was converted into first-strand cDNA using the Mint cDNA synthesis kit, with a TRBC-specific oligonucleotide serving as the primer. After uracil-DNA glycosylase treatment, a first 18-cycle PCR used universal primers M1SS and BC2_uni_R on all cDNA. The study's processing was this. Each sample was normalized by randomly selecting 1 million high-quality reads, each carrying a distinct molecular identifier. Reads with shared molecular identifiers were discarded instead of being binned into consensus sequences. MiTCR, run with a Q25 quality threshold and the strictest error-elimination algorithm, handled CDR3 identification, clonotype clustering and error correction. A nonparametric unseen species model using Euler transformation provided a lower-bound estimate of total TCR beta diversity. TCRdb handled the public reads itself, with Q25 trimming in fastp and clone calling in MiXCR, and kept productive beta chains. Entries are consolidated by CDR3 protein sequence, retaining the most common genes and DNA. TCRdb, not the authors, supplied the V and J calls. The sample table contains approximately 320,000 distinct CDR3 sequences; only one count was recorded for 25% to 30% of them. The biggest ten clones account for around 29% of the sample.

Donors were around 37 systemically healthy Caucasian individuals from Russia aged about 6 to 100 years. Each donor gave 8.5 to 10 milliliters of peripheral blood, collected into EDTA-treated Vacutainer tubes. Ficoll-Paque density-gradient centrifugation was used to isolate PBMCs, with at least 7 million obtained per sample. Total RNA was extracted from PBMCs with Trizol reagent, with at least 5.5 micrograms obtained per sample. For every donor, an aliquot of PBMCs went through flow cytometry to measure the percentages of naive CD45RAhigh/CD27high T cells. The V and J segments used are TRBV4-2 and TRBJ1-5; a tentative D call is TRBD1 (6 bases match). This receptor was taken from a woman between 65 and 79 years old in good health. Sequences were obtained from blood. The DNA sequence is TGTGCCAGCAGCCAAGGTCCAGGGGTTTTTCAGCCCCAGCATTTT. Its protein reads: CASSQGPGVFQPQHF.